This TCR beta chain was retrieved from a study of beta chain features in type 1 diabetes. In the study overall: Sorted cells numbering some 110 million were examined across all samples. Overall study findings and caveats: For cells with high TCR expression, cDNA sequencing could yield over-representation.

All of the sorted populations showed purity greater than 95%. This clone has more than one count but fewer than ten. What it binds is unknown. TCRB transcripts that were expressed got sequenced, as all of the isolated RNA had been reverse transcribed. Assay: immunoSEQ multiplex PCR; the TCRdb copy retains only in-frame clones and omits some. The sample comprises some 900,000 clones, roughly 16% of which are singletons, and 0.023% rests with the top ten. Germline values: CDR1 LNHDA, CDR2 SQIVND (reference sequence). V lost 3 bases to trimming and J lost 2 bases, with 17 bases between them. This CDR3 has 17 amino acids.

Sequences were obtained from naive CD4+ T cells from blood. This sequence joins TRBV19 and TRBJ2-4; D possibly matches TRBD1 or TRBD2 (6 bases each). The receptor was derived from a woman aged 18-35 years in good health. CDR3 protein: CASSIGGTTETKNIQYF. In DNA, the CDR3 is TGTGCCAGTAGTATTGGGGGGACAACTGAAACCAAAAACATTCAGTACTTC.